This is a list of T cell receptor beta chains from one sample in a study of CD8 T cells in Susac syndrome. MiXCR, applied by TCRdb to the immunoSEQ multiplex PCR reads, yields one record per CDR3 protein. The table records fewer than 85,000 distinct CDR3 sequences, about 94% of them present only once. Sequences were obtained from CD8+ T cells from PBMCs. Receptor source: a human donor with multiple sclerosis. CDR3s include the opening cysteine and the closing phenylalanine or tryptophan. Each record gives: V gene, D gene, J gene, clone size, CDR3 DNA, CDR3 protein. A D gene is named only where the DNA matches it firmly. Size tells how often a clone was seen (once, few, many) or the class of an expanded clone, and some rows leave it out.

V gene: TRBV3-1; D gene: .; J gene: TRBJ1-1; clone size: .; CDR3 DNA: TGTGCCAGCAGTAAGGAGATAAACACTGAAGCTTTCTTT; CDR3 protein: CASSKEINTEAFF
V gene: TRBV24-1; D gene: .; J gene: TRBJ2-5; clone size: .; CDR3 DNA: TGTGCCCCTGGTCTCGTGGAGGAGACCCAGTACTTC; CDR3 protein: CAPGLVEETQYF
V gene: TRBV27; D gene: TRBD2; J gene: TRBJ2-1; clone size: .; CDR3 DNA: TGTGCCAGCAGGGGAGGACTAGCGGGATGGAATGAGCAGTTCTTC; CDR3 protein: CASRGGLAGWNEQFF
V gene: TRBV29-1; D gene: TRBD2; J gene: TRBJ2-2; clone size: once; CDR3 DNA: TGCAGCGTTTGGGGGGGGAACACCGGGGAGCTGTTTTTT; CDR3 protein: CSVWGGNTGELFF
V gene: TRBV4-1; D gene: TRBD1; J gene: TRBJ1-6; clone size: .; CDR3 DNA: TGCGCCAGCAGCCAAGTTGCCACCGCGGGACAGGGGGATTCACCCCTCCACTTT; CDR3 protein: CASSQVATAGQGDSPLHF
V gene: TRBV5-6; D gene: TRBD1; J gene: TRBJ2-7; clone size: .; CDR3 DNA: TGTGCCAGCAGCTTAGGGGACAGGCGACACTACGAGCAGTACTTC; CDR3 protein: CASSLGDRRHYEQYF
V gene: TRBV29-1; D gene: .; J gene: TRBJ1-1; clone size: .; CDR3 DNA: TGCAGCGTTGCGGGGGAGTTCGGCACTGAAGCTTTCTTT; CDR3 protein: CSVAGEFGTEAFF
V gene: TRBV5-4; D gene: .; J gene: TRBJ2-5; clone size: .; CDR3 DNA: TGTGCCAGCAGCTTGTACGGACAGCAAGAGACCCAGTACTTC; CDR3 protein: CASSLYGQQETQYF
V gene: TRBV19; D gene: .; J gene: TRBJ2-2; clone size: .; CDR3 DNA: TGTGCCAGTAGTATTCCCAGTCGGGGTTGGGACACCGGGGAGCTGTTTTTT; CDR3 protein: CASSIPSRGWDTGELFF
V gene: TRBV12-5; D gene: .; J gene: TRBJ1-2; clone size: once; CDR3 DNA: TGTGCTAGTGCCTGGGATTTAGGCTACACCTTC; CDR3 protein: CASAWDLGYTF
V gene: TRBV2; D gene: TRBD1; J gene: TRBJ1-5; clone size: .; CDR3 DNA: TGTGCCAGCAGAGGGGACAGGGAGTACCAGCCCCAGCATTTT; CDR3 protein: CASRGDREYQPQHF
V gene: TRBV19; D gene: .; J gene: TRBJ1-1; clone size: .; CDR3 DNA: TGTGCCAGTAGTATAGATGGACAGAGGAACACTGAAGCTTTCTTT; CDR3 protein: CASSIDGQRNTEAFF
V gene: TRBV18; D gene: TRBD1; J gene: TRBJ2-1; clone size: .; CDR3 DNA: TGTGCCAGCTCACCACAGGGGGCCGAAGATGAGCAGTTCTTC; CDR3 protein: CASSPQGAEDEQFF
V gene: TRBV25-1; D gene: TRBD1; J gene: TRBJ2-5; clone size: .; CDR3 DNA: TGTGCCAGCAGTGAACCCCGACAGGGATTACAAGAGACCCAGTACTTC; CDR3 protein: CASSEPRQGLQETQYF
V gene: TRBV7-9; D gene: .; J gene: TRBJ2-4; clone size: .; CDR3 DNA: TGTGCCAGCAGCTTAGGAGGGGGCAAAAACATTCAGTACTTC; CDR3 protein: CASSLGGGKNIQYF
V gene: TRBV7-8; D gene: TRBD2; J gene: TRBJ2-2; clone size: .; CDR3 DNA: TGTGCCAGTTTAGCGGGAGGGCCGTCCGGGGAGCTGTTTTTT; CDR3 protein: CASLAGGPSGELFF